Below, 17 T cell receptor beta chains from the same sample are listed, as sequenced in a study of T cells in Graves' hyperthyroidism and ophthalmopathy. RNA transcripts gave rise to amplified TCR beta CDR3 regions. First-round RT-PCR targeting the TCR CDR3 was performed with the HTBI primer set. TCRdb analysed the multiplex PCR reads with MiXCR anew, one entry per CDR3 protein. This table holds a few hundred thousand distinct CDR3 sequences, roughly 25% found once. Sequencing input: blood. All receptors derive from a middle-aged man with Graves' hyperthyroidism.

There are many counts of this clonotype. J is TRBJ2-3 and V is TRBV11-2; 7 bases fit TRBD2. CDR3 size: 14 residues. Germline lookup yields CDR1 SGHAT and CDR2 FQNNGV. V shed 1 base and J 8 bases; nucleotides not matched to a gene: 6. CDR3 in amino acids: CASSLGSLAITQYF. The CDR3 DNA is TGTGCCAGCAGCTTAGGGTCACTAGCGATTACGCAGTATTTT.

This clonotype was picked up many times. The rearrangement uses TRBV24-1 and TRBJ2-5, with 7 bases aligning to TRBD1. The germline V gene has CDR1 KGHDR and CDR2 SFDVKD. The CDR3 consists of 15 residues. V was clipped by 5 bases and J by 0 bases; unmatched bases: 5. The CDR3 nucleotides are TGTGCCACCAGTGTCCTTGGGACAGACCAAGAGACCCAGTACTTC. Its translation: CATSVLGTDQETQYF.

This rearrangement joins TRBV11-2 to TRBJ1-3; no clear D gene. V was trimmed by 5 bases and J by 4 bases, leaving 15 bases between them. The CDR3 has 15 amino acids. CDR1 SGHAT and CDR2 FQNNGV come from the germline V gene. The chain's CDR3 is CASSQSAGLGNTIYF. The CDR3 DNA reads TGTGCCAGCAGCCAAAGTGCAGGTCTCGGAAACACCATATATTTT.

This clonotype was counted a few times. V and J are TRBV6-1 and TRBJ2-1, with 12 bases fitting TRBD2. Trimming removed 2 bases from V and 9 bases from J; junction bases left unmatched: 5. The CDR3 sequence is 15 residues long. CDR1 and CDR2 (germline): MNHNS, SASEGT. CDR3: CASSETVTSGSEQFF. DNA for the CDR3: TGTGCCAGCAGTGAAACCGTGACTAGCGGGAGTGAGCAGTTCTTC.

This rearrangement joins TRBV5-5 to TRBJ1-6, with TRBD1 identical over 10 bases. V shed 4 bases, J shed 9 bases, and the junction held 10 bases outside the gene matches. The CDR3 covers 16 residues. Germline assignment: CDR1 SGHKS and CDR2 YYEKEE (reference sequence). The CDR3 DNA reads TGTGCCAGCAGCACCGGACAGGGGGTCGGTTCTTCACCCCTCCACTTT. Its protein product is CASSTGQGVGSSPLHF. The variable domain in full, completed from reference TRBV5-5 and TRBJ1-6, reads DAGVTQSPTHLIKTRGQQVTLRCSPISGHKSVSWYQQVLGQGPQFIFQYYEKEERGRGNFPDRFSARQFPNYSSELNVNALLLGDSALYLCASSTGQGVGSSPLHFGNGTRLTVT.

There are many counts of this clonotype. The genes are TRBV2 and TRBJ2-3, with 8 bases aligning to TRBD2. Unmatched junction bases numbered 3, after V lost 1 base and J lost 0 bases. From germline, CDR1 is SNHLY and CDR2 FYNNEI. The CDR3 runs 16 residues. CDR3 sequence: CASSEGLAGSTDTQYF. The CDR3 DNA follows: TGTGCCAGCAGTGAAGGGTTAGCGGGAAGCACAGATACGCAGTATTTT.

This clonotype appeared a few times. The rearrangement joins TRBV3-1 to TRBJ2-3; perhaps TRBD1 as D (5 bases). Germline-derived CDR1 and CDR2 are LGHDT and YNNKEL (reference sequence). The CDR3 runs to 14 residues. Trimming cost V 8 bases and J 2 bases, with 14 bases left between them. The CDR3 reads CASGAQPFTDTQYF. The CDR3 DNA reads TGTGCCAGCGGGGCCCAACCGTTCACAGATACGCAGTATTTT.

This chain connects TRBV30 to TRBJ2-1, with 7 bases aligning to TRBD2. V dropped 7 bases and J dropped 0; count of bases not matched to a gene: 9. Per germline, CDR1 GTSNPN and CDR2 SVGIG (reference sequence). This CDR3 is built from 15 residues. The CDR3 spells CASDGLAASYNEQFF. The DNA for the CDR3 is TGTGCCTCAGACGGGCTAGCGGCCTCCTACAATGAGCAGTTCTTC.

The V and J genes are TRBV30 and TRBJ2-7; 7 bases align to TRBD2. With the DNA end fitting TRBJ2-1 better, the J assignment may be wrong. This CDR3 spans 13 amino acids. CDR1 and CDR2 (germline): GTSNPN, SVGIG (reference sequence). The CDR3 loop is CAWSSGVTYEQFF. The CDR3 coding sequence is TGTGCCTGGAGTAGCGGGGTTACCTACGAGCAGTTCTTC.

This clonotype was picked up a small number of times. V is TRBV11-3 and J is TRBJ2-3, with TRBD2 matching over 7 bases. V lost 5 bases and J lost 0; bases outside the gene matches: 2. This CDR3 has 14 amino acids. Germline V lookup: CDR1 SGHNT, CDR2 YENEEA. CDR3 bases: TGTGCCAGCAGCCAGGGAGGGAGCACAGATACGCAGTATTTT. This codes for CASSQGGSTDTQYF. Full variable domain (outside the CDR3, taken from reference TRBV11-3 and TRBJ2-3): EAGVVQSPRYKIIEKKQPVAFWCNPISGHNTLYWYLQNLGQGPELLIRYENEEAVDDSQLPKDRFSAERLKGVDSTLKIQPAELGDSAVYLCASSQGGSTDTQYFGPGTRLTVL.

This clonotype was detected a few times. This chain connects TRBV20-1 to TRBJ2-1; tentatively, D is TRBD1 or TRBD2 (5 bases each). Trimming removed 6 bases at V and 7 bases at J, with 13 bases between. The length of the CDR3 is 12 residues. Germline CDR1 is DFQATT and CDR2 is SNEGSKA (reference sequence). In DNA form, the CDR3 reads TGCAGTGCAACCCCGGGACGTAATGAGCAGTTCTTC. Translation: CSATPGRNEQFF.

This clonotype showed up many times. This chain uses TRBV11-2 with TRBJ2-1; TRBD2 might be the D (5 bases). The germline V and J ends were trimmed by 1 base and 0 bases, with 7 bases remaining between them. There are 15 residues in the CDR3. Germline V lookup: CDR1 SGHAT, CDR2 FQNNGV. Here the CDR3 reads CASSLVRDSYNEQFF. CDR3 sequence (DNA): TGTGCCAGCAGCTTAGTACGGGACTCCTACAATGAGCAGTTCTTC.

This clonotype came up a few times. The rearrangement joins TRBV4-1 to TRBJ2-7; 9 nucleotides align to TRBD1. The CDR3 sequence is 14 residues long. V shed 4 bases, J shed 6 bases, and the junction held 7 bases outside the gene matches. Looked up from germline, CDR1 is MGHRA and CDR2 is YSYEKL. The DNA for the CDR3 is TGCGCCAGCAGCCCGACAGGGGGAAAGGGCGAGCAGTACTTC. This gives the protein CASSPTGGKGEQYF.

This clonotype was seen ten or more times. This chain connects TRBV27 to TRBJ2-5; tentatively, D is TRBD1 (5 bases). Germline values: CDR1 MNHEY, CDR2 SMNVEV (reference sequence). Deletions cut 8 bases from V and 5 bases from J, with 18 bases between. This CDR3 region has 14 residues. The CDR3 coding sequence is TGTGCCAGCGGCCACCTTTCAGGGATGGAGACCCAGTACTTC. Its protein is CASGHLSGMETQYF.

This clonotype was seen a handful of times. The rearrangement links TRBV20-1 to TRBJ2-2, with D hard to call. Deletions cut 1 base from V and 5 bases from J, with 5 bases between. Germline lookup yields CDR1 DFQATT and CDR2 SNEGSKA (reference sequence). The CDR3 has 12 residues. The DNA of the CDR3 is TGCAGTGCTAGAGCGGGTACCGGGGAGCTGTTTTTT. It translates to CSARAGTGELFF.

This clonotype came up many times. CDR3 in amino acids: CSAGGQQNEKLFF. The CDR3 DNA reads TGCAGTGCTGGAGGACAGCAAAATGAAAAACTGTTTTTT. The rearrangement joins TRBV20-1 to TRBJ1-4, with D possibly being TRBD1 (6 bases). This CDR3 is 13 amino acids long. Deletions cut 5 bases from V and 5 bases from J, with 12 bases between. Germline V lookup: CDR1 DFQATT, CDR2 SNEGSKA (reference sequence).

CDR3 residues: CASSLTWDRGKETQYF. The CDR3 nucleotides are TGTGCCAGTAGTCTTACTTGGGACAGGGGTAAAGAGACCCAGTACTTC. This chain connects TRBV19 to TRBJ2-5; 10 nucleotides match TRBD1. Germline V gene lookup returns CDR1 LNHDA and CDR2 SQIVND (reference sequence). Unmatched junction bases numbered 9, after V lost 5 bases and J lost 3 bases. There are 16 residues in the CDR3.